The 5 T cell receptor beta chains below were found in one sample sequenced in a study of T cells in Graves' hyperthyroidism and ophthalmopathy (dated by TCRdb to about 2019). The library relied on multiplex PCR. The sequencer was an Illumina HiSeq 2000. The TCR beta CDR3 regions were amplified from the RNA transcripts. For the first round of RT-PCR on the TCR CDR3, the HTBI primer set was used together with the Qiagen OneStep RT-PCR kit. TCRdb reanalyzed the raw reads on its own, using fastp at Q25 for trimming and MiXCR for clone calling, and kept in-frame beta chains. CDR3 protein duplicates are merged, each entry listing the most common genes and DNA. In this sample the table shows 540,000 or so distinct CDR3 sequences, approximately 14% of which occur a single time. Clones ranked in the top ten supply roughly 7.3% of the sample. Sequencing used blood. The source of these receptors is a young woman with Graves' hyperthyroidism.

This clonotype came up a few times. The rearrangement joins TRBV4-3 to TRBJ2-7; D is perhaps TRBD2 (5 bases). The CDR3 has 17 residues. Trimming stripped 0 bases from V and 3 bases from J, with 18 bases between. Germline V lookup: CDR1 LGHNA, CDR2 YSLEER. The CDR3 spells CASSQEVVERDSYEQYF. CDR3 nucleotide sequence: TGCGCCAGCAGCCAAGAGGTAGTGGAACGGGATAGCTACGAGCAGTACTTC.

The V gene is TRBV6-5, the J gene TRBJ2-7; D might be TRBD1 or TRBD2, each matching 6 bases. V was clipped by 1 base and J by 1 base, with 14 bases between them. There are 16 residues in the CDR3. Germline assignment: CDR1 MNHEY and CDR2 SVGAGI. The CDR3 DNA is TGTGCCAGCAGTTACTTAGGGGGGTCCTTTTCCTACGAGCAGTACTTC. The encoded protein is CASSYLGGSFSYEQYF.

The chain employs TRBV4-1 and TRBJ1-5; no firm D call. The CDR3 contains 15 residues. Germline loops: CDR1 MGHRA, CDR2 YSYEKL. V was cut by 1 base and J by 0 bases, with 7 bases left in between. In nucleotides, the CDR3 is TGCGCCAGCAGCCAAGGAGTGTATAGCAATCAGCCCCAGCATTTT. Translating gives CASSQGVYSNQPQHF.

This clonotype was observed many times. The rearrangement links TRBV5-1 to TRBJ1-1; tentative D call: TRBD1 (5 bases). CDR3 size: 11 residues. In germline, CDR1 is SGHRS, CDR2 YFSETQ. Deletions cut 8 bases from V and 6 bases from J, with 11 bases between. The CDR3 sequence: CASTGAAEAFF. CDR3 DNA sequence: TGCGCCAGTACAGGAGCGGCTGAAGCTTTCTTT.

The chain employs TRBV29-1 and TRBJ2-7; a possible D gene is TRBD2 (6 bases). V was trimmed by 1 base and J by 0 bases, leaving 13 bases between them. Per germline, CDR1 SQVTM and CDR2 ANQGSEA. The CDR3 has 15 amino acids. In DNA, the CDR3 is TGCAGCGTTGAAGTCGCGTGGGAGGTCTCCTACGAGCAGTACTTC. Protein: CSVEVAWEVSYEQYF.